These 15 T cell receptor beta chains share one sample of origin, sequenced in a study of cytomegalovirus exposure and HLA in healthy donors. Use of 60 Vbeta and 13 Jbeta primers characterized the PCR. The table came from immunoSEQ multiplex PCR; TCRdb's copy has only in-frame clones and leaves some out. This sample has 99,000 or so clones; around 82% occur once, and the top ten carry 1.5% to 2%. The source material was PBMCs. These receptors came from a woman aged 40 to 50 in good health and CMV-seronegative.

This sequence joins TRBV5-4 and TRBJ2-3; D is perhaps TRBD2 (6 bases). The CDR3 sequence is 17 residues long. V was trimmed by 3 bases and J by 5 bases, leaving 22 bases between them. Germline-derived CDR1 and CDR2 are SGHNT and YYREEE (reference sequence). Here the CDR3 reads CASSSGGLRVGRDTQYF. CDR3 coding DNA: TGTGCCAGCAGCTCTGGGGGACTGAGGGTAGGGAGAGATACGCAGTATTTT.

V usage is TRBV12-5 and J usage is TRBJ2-1; perhaps TRBD2 as D (6 bases). CDR1 and CDR2 (germline): LGHNT, FRNRAP. Trimming removed 3 bases at V and 7 bases at J, with 7 bases between. This CDR3 region has 12 residues. The CDR3 nucleotides read TGTGCTAGTGGTTTTCTAGCGAATGAGCAGTTCTTC. Translating it yields CASGFLANEQFF.

V usage is TRBV11-2 and J usage is TRBJ2-3; D gene unclear. Between the trimmed V and J ends, which lost 1 base and 0 bases, there was a span of 8 bases. The germline CDR1 and CDR2 sequences are SGHAT and FQNNGV. The CDR3 runs to 15 residues. CDR3 bases: TGTGCCAGCAGCTTAGGTTTCACTAGCACAGATACGCAGTATTTT. This translates into CASSLGFTSTDTQYF.

This clone was recorded a few times. This same CDR3 is encoded by further DNA sequences in the sample. V and J are TRBV25-1 and TRBJ1-4; TRBD1 might be the D (5 bases). V was trimmed by 7 bases and J by 4 bases, leaving 13 bases between them. The CDR3 is 14 amino acids. Germline V gene sequence: CDR1 MGHDK, CDR2 SYGVNS. DNA for the CDR3: TGTGCCAGCAAAGACCAGGGATATAATGAAAAACTGTTTTTT. This translates into CASKDQGYNEKLFF.

The genes are TRBV6-1 and TRBJ1-1; D remains unclear. Between the trimmed V and J ends, which lost 0 bases and 3 bases, there was a span of 17 bases. CDR1 is MNHNS and CDR2 is SASEGT in the germline V gene. The length of the CDR3 is 17 residues. The CDR3 sequence: CASSEARGFALDTEAFF. The CDR3 DNA sequence: TGTGCCAGCAGTGAAGCGCGAGGATTCGCTTTGGACACTGAAGCTTTCTTT.

The CDR3 nucleotides read TGCAGCGTCCCGTCCCCCGAGGTATACACGCAGTATTTT. Its translation is CSVPSPEVYTQYF. This chain links TRBV29-1 with TRBJ2-3; D ambiguous. Germline V lookup: CDR1 SQVTM, CDR2 ANQGSEA. The CDR3 contains 13 residues. Trimming shortened V by 6 bases and J by 9 bases, and 19 bases separated the two germline ends.

The chain employs TRBV28 and TRBJ1-2, with TRBD1 matching 7 bases. The germline V gene has CDR1 MDHEN and CDR2 SYDVKM. CDR3 size: 14 residues. Losses at the gene ends were 3 bases for V and 4 bases for J; bases not matched to a gene: 5. CDR3: CASSLTGTAYGYTF. Written as DNA, the CDR3 is TGTGCCAGCAGTTTGACAGGGACAGCCTATGGCTACACCTTC.

V usage is TRBV7-2 and J usage is TRBJ2-3; 7 bases match TRBD2. Germline-derived CDR1 and CDR2 are SGHTA and FQGNSA. The CDR3 has 15 amino acids. Trimming took 0 bases from V and 6 from J; bases not matched to a gene: 6. CDR3 nucleotide sequence: TGTGCCAGCAGCTTAGCGGGGGGGATAGGGGATACGCAGTATTTT. This translates into CASSLAGGIGDTQYF.

This chain connects TRBV25-1 to TRBJ2-3; no reliable D call. V was trimmed by 5 bases and J by 0 bases, leaving 12 bases between them. The CDR3 is 15 amino acids. Looked up from germline, CDR1 is MGHDK and CDR2 is SYGVNS. In DNA, the CDR3 is TGTGCCAGCAGTCCAACCATTCGGAGCACAGATACGCAGTATTTT. Its protein is CASSPTIRSTDTQYF.

This chain connects TRBV2 to TRBJ1-5, with D maybe TRBD1 (5 bases). Looked up from germline, CDR1 is SNHLY and CDR2 is FYNNEI. V lost 5 bases and J 6 bases, leaving 11 bases between the germline ends. CDR3 length: 13 residues. The CDR3 DNA is TGTGCCAGCAGTCGACAGATAAGTCAGCCCCAGCATTTT. Residues: CASSRQISQPQHF.

J is TRBJ2-3 and V is TRBV9, with TRBD1 as a possible D gene (6 bases). V shed 3 bases and J shed 5 bases, with 16 bases lying between them. This CDR3 contains 15 residues. CDR1 and CDR2 (germline): SGDLS, YYNGEE. The CDR3, as DNA: TGTGCCAGCAGCGCCGGACAGCTAGTGGGAGATACGCAGTATTTT. Translated: CASSAGQLVGDTQYF.

The rearrangement uses TRBV5-6 and TRBJ1-1; D remains ambiguous. This CDR3 is 14 amino acids long. The germline V gene has CDR1 SGHDT and CDR2 YYEEEE. V was pared by 0 bases and J by 3 bases, with 9 bases between. Here the CDR3 reads CASSLAMADTEAFF. In nucleotides, the CDR3 is TGTGCCAGCAGCTTGGCCATGGCGGACACTGAAGCTTTCTTT.

This chain's CDR3 is CASSLGDRNYGYTF. The CDR3 DNA is TGTGCCAGCAGCTTAGGGGACAGGAACTATGGCTACACCTTC. The V and J genes are TRBV13 and TRBJ1-2; TRBD1 agrees at 7 bases. The CDR3 contains 14 residues. The V and J ends lost 0 bases and 2 bases, in that order; junction bases with no gene match: 0. Germline assignment: CDR1 PRHDT and CDR2 FYEKMQ (reference sequence).

The gene calls are TRBV18 and TRBJ1-1; TRBD1 is a possible D gene (5 bases). The CDR3 sequence is 15 residues long. Germline CDR1 reads KGHSH; CDR2 reads LQKENI. V was pared by 3 bases and J by 5 bases, with 16 bases between. As DNA, the CDR3 is TGTGCCAGCTCACCGGTCCTAGGGGTAAGGACTGAAGCTTTCTTT. Protein sequence: CASSPVLGVRTEAFF.

This clone has a single count. V is TRBV20-1 and J is TRBJ2-1; 7 bases line up with TRBD2. The V gene's germline CDR1 is DFQATT and CDR2 SNEGSKA (reference sequence). The CDR3 is made up of 11 amino acids. V lost 6 bases and J lost 7; bases outside the gene matches: 3. The chain's CDR3 is CSARELNEQFF. CDR3 coding DNA: TGCAGTGCGCGGGAGTTGAATGAGCAGTTCTTC.